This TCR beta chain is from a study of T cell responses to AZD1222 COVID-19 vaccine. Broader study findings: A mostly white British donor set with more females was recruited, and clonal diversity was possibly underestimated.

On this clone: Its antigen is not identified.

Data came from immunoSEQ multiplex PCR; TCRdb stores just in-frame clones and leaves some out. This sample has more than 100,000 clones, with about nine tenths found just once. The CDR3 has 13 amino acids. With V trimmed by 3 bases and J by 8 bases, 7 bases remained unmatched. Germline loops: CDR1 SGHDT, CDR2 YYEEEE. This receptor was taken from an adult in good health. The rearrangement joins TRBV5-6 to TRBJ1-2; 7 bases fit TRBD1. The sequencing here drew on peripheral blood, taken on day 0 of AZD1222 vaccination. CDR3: CASSSGQSRGYTF. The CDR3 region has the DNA TGTGCCAGCAGCTCGGGACAGTCAAGAGGCTACACCTTC.